The entry below gives a single T cell receptor beta chain sequence along with its context. Antigen unknown. The same CDR3 can be traced to other DNA sequences in this sample. The data are from a study of shared clonotypes between healthy human individuals. Study-level findings and limits: Clonotype sharing among the donors was expected to vary with sequencing depth.

Study donors comprised healthy, HIV-negative adults devoid of recent acute infection or vaccination. V was cut by 5 bases and J by 3 bases, with 11 bases left in between. Per the germline V gene, CDR1 is MDHEN and CDR2 is SYDVKM. CDR3 length: 14 amino acids. Each subset's genomic DNA was split evenly across several immunoSEQ plates. Clones were read by immunoSEQ multiplex PCR, and TCRdb kept only the in-frame ones, dropping some. Of over 2 million clones in the sample, 85% to 95% are singletons; the top ten hold under 0.15%. The chain employs TRBV28 and TRBJ1-5; a possible D gene is TRBD1 (5 bases). The TCR originated in a man in his late teens or twenties in good health. Sequenced material: naive CD4+ T cells sorted from blood. Regarding subset: CD45RA+ positively selected. CDR3 sequence (DNA): TGTGCCAGCAGTCCGGGGGGGACCAATCAGCCCCAGCATTTT. It specifies CASSPGGTNQPQHF.